The 22 T cell receptor beta chains in this list originate from one sample, sequenced in a study of beta chain features in type 1 diabetes. Study results and limitations: Among patients with Type 1 diabetes, TCRB CDR3s were moderately but significantly shorter in every one of the four CD4+ subsets.

These receptors have no identified antigens. Expressed TCRB transcripts were sequenced, since all the RNA that had been isolated was reverse transcribed. Sequencing used immunoSEQ multiplex PCR; TCRdb keeps in-frame clones, though not all of them. The profile shows around 160,000 clones, just over 8% of them singletons. Specimen: central memory CD4+ T cells from blood. The receptors come from a woman aged 18-29 years with type 1 diabetes.

The chain combines TRBV5-1 with TRBJ2-3; possible D gene TRBD1, 5 bases. Between the trimmed V and J ends, which lost 0 bases and 10 bases, there was a span of 12 bases. Germline V gene sequence: CDR1 SGHRS, CDR2 YFSETQ. The CDR3 runs 13 residues. CDR3 region: CASSLADIGAQYF. The CDR3 bases are TGCGCCAGCAGCTTGGCCGATATAGGGGCGCAGTATTTT. The full variable domain, in which reference TRBV5-1 and TRBJ2-3 provide the parts outside the CDR3, is KAGVTQTPRYLIKTRGQQVTLSCSPISGHRSVSWYQQTPGQGLQFLFEYFSETQRNKGNFPGRFSGRQFSNSRSEMNVSTLELGDSALYLCASSLADIGAQYFGPGTRLTVL.

This chain connects TRBV7-9 to TRBJ2-7; no firm D call. CDR1 SEHNR and CDR2 FQNEAQ come from the germline V gene (reference sequence). This CDR3 region has 13 residues. The ends were cut back, 1 base at V and 2 bases at J, with 6 bases in the middle. The CDR3 spells CASSLEQPYEQYF. Here the CDR3 DNA reads TGTGCCAGCAGCTTAGAACAGCCCTACGAGCAGTACTTC.

This chain uses TRBV28 with TRBJ2-7; TRBD1 aligns across 9 bases. This CDR3 has 11 amino acids. Trimming removed 8 bases from V and 8 bases from J; junction bases left unmatched: 4. Germline lookup yields CDR1 MDHEN and CDR2 SYDVKM. Written as DNA, the CDR3 is TGTGCCAGCTCCGGGACAGGGAAGCAGTACTTC. It translates to CASSGTGKQYF.

The chain combines TRBV6-5 with TRBJ1-2; D is unclear. The length of the CDR3 is 12 residues. The ends were cut back, 7 bases at V and 7 bases at J, with 13 bases in the middle. The germline V gene has CDR1 MNHEY and CDR2 SVGAGI. CDR3 DNA: TGTGCCAGCAATAATCCGAACGGTGGCTACACCTTC. It translates to CASNNPNGGYTF.

The CDR3 DNA reads TGCAGCGCCGGACAGCTTCTTAGCTCCATGAACACTGAAGCTTTCTTT. Its protein is CSAGQLLSSMNTEAFF. This chain connects TRBV29-1 to TRBJ1-1; D possibly corresponds to TRBD1 (6 bases). The V and J ends lost 7 bases and 0 bases respectively, with 21 bases between them. Germline CDR1 is SQVTM and CDR2 is ANQGSEA. The CDR3 runs to 16 residues.

This clone appeared a few times. The chain uses TRBV11-2 and TRBJ2-1; possible D gene TRBD2, 6 bases. Per germline, CDR1 SGHAT and CDR2 FQNNGV. The CDR3 runs 16 residues. The V and J ends lost 2 bases and 1 base respectively, with 12 bases between them. CDR3 sequence reads: CASSLSETRSYNEQFF. CDR3 nucleotide sequence: TGTGCCAGCAGCTTAAGTGAGACTAGGTCCTACAATGAGCAGTTCTTC.

V and J are TRBV10-3 and TRBJ2-7; possible D gene TRBD1, 6 bases. Germline values: CDR1 ENHRY, CDR2 SYGVKD. V was cut by 6 bases and J by 0 bases, with 15 bases left in between. The CDR3 sequence is 15 residues long. CDR3 bases: TGTGCCATCAGAAGAGGGGGTGCGAGCTCCTACGAGCAGTACTTC. As protein: CAIRRGGASSYEQYF.

The chain carries TRBV5-1 and TRBJ2-3; unclear D gene. Germline V gene lookup returns CDR1 SGHRS and CDR2 YFSETQ. V shed 7 bases and J shed 1 base, with 10 bases lying between them. The CDR3 runs to 13 residues. CDR3 loop: CASCKAGTDTQYF. The DNA of the CDR3 is TGCGCCAGCTGTAAGGCGGGCACAGATACGCAGTATTTT. Variable domain in full (rest from reference TRBV5-1 and TRBJ2-3): KAGVTQTPRYLIKTRGQQVTLSCSPISGHRSVSWYQQTPGQGLQFLFEYFSETQRNKGNFPGRFSGRQFSNSRSEMNVSTLELGDSALYLCASCKAGTDTQYFGPGTRLTVL.

This chain links TRBV5-1 with TRBJ1-2, with D possibly TRBD1 on 6 matching bases. The CDR3 totals 14 residues. Trimming shortened V by 0 bases and J by 8 bases, and 14 bases separated the two germline ends. The germline CDR1 and CDR2 sequences are SGHRS and YFSETQ. The CDR3 loop is CASSLVQGQDGYTF. CDR3 sequence (DNA): TGCGCCAGCAGCTTGGTCCAGGGACAAGACGGCTACACCTTC.

Ten or more counts support this clone. This sequence joins TRBV11-3 and TRBJ1-2; D is perhaps TRBD1 (6 bases). The CDR3 covers 13 residues. Germline V gene data show CDR1 as SGHNT and CDR2 as YENEEA. The ends were cut back, 1 base at V and 6 bases at J, with 9 bases in the middle. The CDR3 reads CASSLAYRDGYTF. In DNA, the CDR3 is TGTGCCAGCAGCTTAGCGTACAGGGATGGCTACACCTTC.

This clone has more than one count but fewer than ten. The genes are TRBV18 and TRBJ2-3; D is undetermined. The germline gives CDR1 KGHSH, CDR2 LQKENI. This CDR3 is built from 14 residues. V lost 6 bases and J 0 bases, leaving 10 bases between the germline ends. The CDR3 here is CASSDDGSTDTQYF. CDR3 in DNA: TGTGCCAGCTCGGATGACGGGAGCACAGATACGCAGTATTTT. The complete variable domain, with remaining parts taken from reference TRBV18 and TRBJ2-3, reads NAGVMQNPRHLVRRRGQEARLRCSPMKGHSHVYWYRQLPEEGLKFMVYLQKENIIDESGMPKERFSAEFPKEGPSILRIQQVVRGDSAAYFCASSDDGSTDTQYFGPGTRLTVL.

There are a few counts of this clone. The V call is TRBV7-2, the J call TRBJ1-1; no firm D call. V was cut by 3 bases and J by 2 bases, with 7 bases left in between. The germline V gene has CDR1 SGHTA and CDR2 FQGNSA. The CDR3 runs 13 residues. Here the CDR3 reads CASSFGANTEAFF. The CDR3 DNA is TGTGCCAGCAGCTTTGGAGCTAACACTGAAGCTTTCTTT.

This chain connects TRBV6-6 to TRBJ2-7, with a tentative D call TRBD1 (6 bases). The CDR3 extends over 16 amino acids. Germline loops: CDR1 MNHNY, CDR2 SVGAGI (reference sequence). V shed 6 bases and J shed 2 bases, with 20 bases lying between them. Written as DNA, the CDR3 is TGTGCCAGCAGCCAAGGACAGCCTGGAGCCCCCTACGAGCAGTACTTC. Amino acids: CASSQGQPGAPYEQYF.

The rearrangement links TRBV7-9 to TRBJ2-5; 9 bases align to TRBD2. This CDR3 has 15 residues. V dropped 2 bases and J dropped 2; count of bases not matched to a gene: 3. CDR1 is SEHNR and CDR2 is FQNEAQ in the germline V gene (reference sequence). The CDR3 sequence is CASSLNAGGQETQYF. For the CDR3, the DNA is TGTGCCAGCAGCTTAAACGCGGGAGGGCAAGAGACCCAGTACTTC.

This clone was seen a handful of times. The V gene is TRBV6-5, the J gene TRBJ1-2; D is unclear. This CDR3 contains 11 residues. Trimming shortened V by 8 bases and J by 4 bases, and 8 bases separated the two germline ends. The V gene's germline CDR1 is MNHEY and CDR2 SVGAGI. The CDR3 region has the DNA TGTGCCAGCGTGTCGGGCTATGGCTACACCTTC. Protein: CASVSGYGYTF.

CDR3 bases: TGTGCCAGTAGTACCAACAGGCTCAGGCTGAGCACAGATACGCAGTATTTT. Translating gives CASSTNRLRLSTDTQYF. The chain has TRBV19 and TRBJ2-3, with D possibly TRBD1 on 5 matching bases. V gave up 4 bases and J gave up 0 bases, with 17 bases separating them. Germline values: CDR1 LNHDA, CDR2 SQIVND (reference sequence). The CDR3 has 17 residues.

V and J are TRBV5-4 and TRBJ1-5, with D unclear. V was cut by 3 bases and J by 9 bases, with 13 bases left in between. The CDR3 is made up of 13 amino acids. Germline V CDR1 and CDR2: SGHNT, YYREEE (reference sequence). CDR3 sequence reads: CASSSNAQAPQHF. The DNA for the CDR3 is TGTGCCAGCAGCTCCAACGCCCAGGCGCCCCAGCATTTT.

This chain links TRBV7-2 with TRBJ2-3, with 11 bases fitting TRBD1. CDR3 length equals 16 residues. Germline CDR1 is SGHTA and CDR2 is FQGNSA. V lost 5 bases and J lost 1; bases outside the gene matches: 5. Here the CDR3 reads CASSPRTGGGTDTQYF. The CDR3 DNA reads as TGTGCCAGCAGCCCCAGGACAGGGGGCGGCACAGATACGCAGTATTTT.

There are a few counts of this clone. CDR3 amino acids: CASFGQSLTEAFF. The CDR3 coding sequence is TGTGCCAGCTTTGGGCAGTCGCTCACTGAAGCTTTCTTT. The rearrangement joins TRBV28 to TRBJ1-1; D is ambiguous. Germline CDR1 reads MDHEN; CDR2 reads SYDVKM. Trimming took off 8 bases at V and 4 bases at J, with 14 bases between the two ends. The CDR3 is 13 amino acids.

The chain uses TRBV29-1 and TRBJ1-1; 11 positions match TRBD1. The V gene end was trimmed by 4 bases and the J gene end by 5 bases; junction bases not matched to a gene: 12. The CDR3 has 16 residues. Germline values: CDR1 SQVTM, CDR2 ANQGSEA. This chain's CDR3 is CSVAGLDRGRVTEAFF. The CDR3 bases are TGCAGCGTTGCGGGGTTGGACAGGGGGCGGGTTACTGAAGCTTTCTTT. The full variable domain, completed using reference TRBV29-1 and TRBJ1-1, is SAVISQKPSRDICQRGTSLTIQCQVDSQVTMMFWYRQQPGQSLTLIATANQGSEATYESGFVIDKFPISRPNLTFSTLTVSNMSPEDSSIYLCSVAGLDRGRVTEAFFGQGTRLTVV.

This clone was recorded a few times. This chain connects TRBV20-1 to TRBJ2-3; D uncertain. Trimming took 6 bases from V and 8 from J, leaving 12 bases between them. The CDR3 extends over 11 amino acids. Germline CDR1 is DFQATT and CDR2 is SNEGSKA (reference sequence). The CDR3 loop reads CSALQQTTQYF. CDR3 DNA: TGCAGTGCCCTACAGCAGACTACGCAGTATTTT.

This clone was detected a few times. The V call is TRBV7-2, the J call TRBJ2-6; TRBD1 matches at 10 bases. With V trimmed by 0 bases and J by 1 base, 6 bases remained unmatched. Per the germline V gene, CDR1 is SGHTA and CDR2 is FQGNSA. The CDR3 is 19 amino acids. The chain's CDR3 is CASSLARGQGVSGANVLTF. Here the CDR3 DNA reads TGTGCCAGCAGCTTAGCGCGTGGACAGGGGGTTTCTGGGGCCAACGTCCTGACTTTC.